The 30 T cell receptor beta chains below were found in one sample sequenced in a study of follicular helper T cells after annual influenza vaccination. Produced via immunoSEQ multiplex PCR; TCRdb's table is partial and in-frame only. The sample lists 9,500 to 11,000 clones, 65% to 85% occurring once. The sample in question was CXCR5- memory CD4+ T cells sorted from blood, obtained 6 weeks after influenza vaccination. Receptors were obtained from an adult who received the influenza vaccine.

This clone has just a few counts. The rearrangement uses TRBV5-4 and TRBJ1-4; TRBD1 aligns across 9 bases. The junction had 2 bases not matched to a gene; V was cut back by 2 bases and J by 3 bases. Germline V gene lookup returns CDR1 SGHNT and CDR2 YYREEE (reference sequence). This CDR3 is 15 amino acids long. The CDR3 reads CASSFNRGPNEKLFF. DNA of the CDR3: TGTGCCAGCAGCTTCAACAGGGGGCCTAATGAAAAACTGTTTTTT.

The chain uses TRBV4-2 and TRBJ1-1; D gene ambiguous. Trimming took 1 base from V and 1 from J, leaving 13 bases between them. This CDR3 contains 16 residues. Germline CDR1 LGHNA, CDR2 YNFKEQ. The DNA for the CDR3 is TGTGCCAGCAGCCAAGGCCAAATCAGTGGGAACACTGAAGCTTTCTTT. Translating gives CASSQGQISGNTEAFF.

The chain carries TRBV6-1 and TRBJ1-2; a possible D gene is TRBD1 (5 bases). With 4 bases removed from V and 7 bases from J, the gap between germline ends came to 19 bases. The germline V gene has CDR1 MNHNS and CDR2 SASEGT. The CDR3 runs to 15 residues. CDR3 in DNA: TGTGCCAGCAGTGCATTGACAGCACCGAGTGGTGGCTACACCTTC. It yields the protein CASSALTAPSGGYTF.

The V call is TRBV10-3, the J call TRBJ2-7, with D uncertain. The V gene lost 2 bases and the J gene lost 3 bases, with 8 bases spanning the gap. This CDR3 region has 13 residues. Germline loops: CDR1 ENHRY, CDR2 SYGVKD. The CDR3 DNA reads TGTGCCATCAGTGAGGACAAGGGCTACGAGCAGTACTTC. Protein product: CAISEDKGYEQYF.

This chain joins TRBV9 and TRBJ2-7; TRBD2 is a possible D gene (5 bases). The V end was cut by 0 bases, the J end by 0 bases, with 7 bases between. Germline CDR1 SGDLS, CDR2 YYNGEE. This CDR3 has 14 residues. CDR3 nucleotide sequence: TGTGCCAGCAGCGTAGTAGCGAACTCCTACGAGCAGTACTTC. Protein: CASSVVANSYEQYF.

This rearrangement joins TRBV5-1 to TRBJ1-1, with 7 bases matching TRBD1. CDR3 length equals 14 residues. The J segment lost 5 bases and the V segment lost 4 bases, leaving 8 bases of the junction unmatched. Germline V gives CDR1 SGHRS, CDR2 YFSETQ. The CDR3 reads CASSPNRGGTEAFF. The CDR3 DNA reads as TGCGCCAGCAGCCCCAACAGGGGAGGGACTGAAGCTTTCTTT.

The chain couples TRBV13 to TRBJ2-5, with 9 nucleotides matching TRBD2. J lost 7 bases, V lost 5 bases, and 8 bases had no gene match. The CDR3 loop spans 14 amino acids. Germline values: CDR1 PRHDT, CDR2 FYEKMQ (reference sequence). CDR3 protein: CASSPRAGGPTQYF. The CDR3 region has the DNA TGTGCCAGCAGCCCACGGGCGGGGGGGCCGACCCAGTACTTC.

The chain combines TRBV6-1 with TRBJ1-5, with a tentative D call TRBD1 (6 bases). Germline V gene sequence: CDR1 MNHNS, CDR2 SASEGT. CDR3 length equals 19 residues. Trimming pared 0 bases from V and 6 bases from J, leaving 24 bases between. In DNA, the CDR3 is TGTGCCAGCAGTGAAGCTGCAGGACAGTCGGTCCGACTAATTCAGCCCCAGCATTTT. Its translation is CASSEAAGQSVRLIQPQHF.

The V call is TRBV27, the J call TRBJ2-1; tentative D call: TRBD2 (5 bases). There are 15 residues in the CDR3. CDR1 and CDR2 from the germline V gene are MNHEY and SMNVEV (reference sequence). V shed 6 bases and J shed 3 bases, with 15 bases lying between them. The CDR3 here is CASSLSAGDYNEQFF. Written as DNA, the CDR3 is TGTGCCAGCAGCCTTAGCGCGGGCGACTACAATGAGCAGTTCTTC.

This clone came up once. V is TRBV28 and J is TRBJ1-1, with 7 bases that match TRBD1. V shed 5 bases and J 4 bases; nucleotides not matched to a gene: 10. The CDR3 spans 15 residues. Germline CDR1 MDHEN, CDR2 SYDVKM. The CDR3 loop reads CASSPPTGSGTEAFF. The CDR3 DNA follows: TGTGCCAGCAGTCCCCCGACAGGGAGCGGCACTGAAGCTTTCTTT.

The CDR3 nucleotides read TGTGCCAGCAGCCCACAGGACCAAGAGACCCAGTACTTC. Translated, it gives CASSPQDQETQYF. This rearrangement joins TRBV5-6 to TRBJ2-5, with TRBD1 as a possible D gene (5 bases). CDR3 length equals 13 residues. V lost 4 bases and J 0 bases, leaving 7 bases between the germline ends. Germline V CDR1 and CDR2: SGHDT, YYEEEE.

The chain recombines TRBV4-2 with TRBJ1-5; a possible D gene is TRBD1 (6 bases). Germline V lookup: CDR1 LGHNA, CDR2 YNFKEQ. The CDR3 sequence is 14 residues long. The germline V and J ends were trimmed by 0 bases and 6 bases, with 9 bases remaining between them. CDR3 amino acids: CASSQEQGPQPQHF. The CDR3 nucleotides read TGTGCCAGCAGCCAAGAACAGGGACCTCAGCCCCAGCATTTT.

In DNA form, the CDR3 reads TGTGCCAGCAGCTTAGTTAGGGGTAATGAAAAACTGTTTTTT. This translates into CASSLVRGNEKLFF. The chain uses TRBV7-2 and TRBJ1-4; D is possibly TRBD1 (5 bases). Germline assignment: CDR1 SGHTA and CDR2 FQGNSA. Between the trimmed V and J ends, which lost 1 base and 4 bases, there was a span of 7 bases. The length of the CDR3 is 14 residues.

The chain uses TRBV4-3 and TRBJ1-5, with 8 bases aligning to TRBD1. In germline, CDR1 is LGHNA, CDR2 YSLEER. This CDR3 has 17 residues. V lost 5 bases to trimming and J lost 0 bases; unmatched junction nucleotides: 9. In DNA form, the CDR3 reads TGCGCCAGCAGCTGGCGCAGGGGGCATGATAGCAATCAGCCCCAGCATTTT. The encoded protein is CASSWRRGHDSNQPQHF.

V and J are TRBV28 and TRBJ2-3, with 11 nucleotides matching TRBD2. Germline assignment: CDR1 MDHEN and CDR2 SYDVKM. V lost 5 bases to trimming and J lost 3 bases; unmatched junction nucleotides: 4. The CDR3 consists of 15 residues. CDR3 bases: TGTGCCAGCAGTCTCGTAGCGGGGGGGACAGATACGCAGTATTTT. Its translation: CASSLVAGGTDTQYF.

The rearrangement links TRBV6-5 to TRBJ2-3, with TRBD2 identical over 10 bases. The CDR3 spans 15 residues. Germline lookup yields CDR1 MNHEY and CDR2 SVGAGI. The V segment lost 7 bases and the J segment 4 bases; nucleotides outside the gene matches: 8. CDR3 sequence (DNA): TGTGCCAGCAAAGAGAGCGGGAGGGCGCCAGATACGCAGTATTTT. Translating it yields CASKESGRAPDTQYF.

This chain connects TRBV30 to TRBJ2-1, with TRBD2 matching over 9 bases. This CDR3 is built from 18 residues. The V gene end was trimmed by 1 base and the J gene end by 4 bases; junction bases not matched to a gene: 14. Looked up from germline, CDR1 is GTSNPN and CDR2 is SVGIG (reference sequence). In DNA, the CDR3 is TGTGCCTGGAGTGGTAGGCGGGGGGGCCCCAAAGGATACAATGAGCAGTTCTTC. Protein sequence: CAWSGRRGGPKGYNEQFF.

The genes are TRBV5-6 and TRBJ1-2; TRBD1 matches 9 bases. This CDR3 has 16 amino acids. Germline V gene sequence: CDR1 SGHDT, CDR2 YYEEEE. Trimming removed 0 bases from V and 2 bases from J; junction bases left unmatched: 5. The CDR3, as DNA: TGTGCCAGCAGCTTGGCAGGGACAGGGTTAAACTATGGCTACACCTTC. This encodes CASSLAGTGLNYGYTF.

The gene calls are TRBV28 and TRBJ2-4; D might be TRBD1 (6 bases). Deletions cut 3 bases from V and 1 base from J, with 13 bases between. CDR3 size: 16 residues. From germline, CDR1 is MDHEN and CDR2 SYDVKM. The CDR3 sequence: CASSFGQPGAKNIQYF. For the CDR3, the DNA is TGTGCCAGCAGTTTCGGACAGCCCGGGGCCAAAAACATTCAGTACTTC.

The V call is TRBV7-2, the J call TRBJ1-4; D perhaps matches TRBD1 (5 bases). V was shortened by 4 bases and J by 1 base, with 10 bases between the two germline ends. The CDR3 contains 15 residues. Looked up from germline, CDR1 is SGHTA and CDR2 is FQGNSA. The CDR3 coding sequence is TGTGCCAGCAGCTCACTTGGGGGAACTAATGAAAAACTGTTTTTT. The encoded protein is CASSSLGGTNEKLFF.

The genes are TRBV2 and TRBJ2-5; 7 bases fit TRBD2. Germline V lookup: CDR1 SNHLY, CDR2 FYNNEI. CDR3 size: 12 residues. V lost 8 bases, J lost 4 bases, and 4 bases stayed unmatched. The CDR3 sequence: CASGWGGETQYF. The CDR3 nucleotides are TGTGCCAGCGGGTGGGGGGGAGAGACCCAGTACTTC. The full variable domain, its missing parts supplied by reference TRBV2 and TRBJ2-5, is EPEVTQTPSHQVTQMGQEVILRCVPISNHLYFYWYRQILGQKVEFLVSFYNNEISEKSEIFDDQFSVERPDGSNFTLKIRSTKLEDSAMYFCASGWGGETQYFGPGTRLLVL.

The chain is built from TRBV7-2 and TRBJ2-2, with 9 nucleotides matching TRBD1. Germline lookup yields CDR1 SGHTA and CDR2 FQGNSA. The CDR3 sequence is 16 residues long. Germline trimming cut 1 base from V and 5 bases from J; bases unmatched to any gene: 5. The CDR3 region is CASSLETGGRTGELFF. CDR3 nucleotide sequence: TGTGCCAGCAGCTTAGAGACAGGGGGTAGAACCGGGGAGCTGTTTTTT. Supplemented by reference TRBV7-2 and TRBJ2-2, the full variable domain reads GAGVSQSPSNKVTEKGKDVELRCDPISGHTALYWYRQSLGQGLEFLIYFQGNSAPDKSGLPSDRFSAERTGGSVSTLTIQRTQQEDSAVYLCASSLETGGRTGELFFGEGSRLTVL.

The chain carries TRBV6-5 and TRBJ2-7; D is uncertain. The CDR3 loop spans 11 amino acids. Germline assignment: CDR1 MNHEY and CDR2 SVGAGI. Trimming removed 5 bases from V and 10 bases from J, with 12 bases in between. The DNA of the CDR3 is TGTGCCAGCAGTGATGGACCCAGACAGTACTTC. This encodes CASSDGPRQYF.

The chain has TRBV6-6 and TRBJ2-2, with D perhaps given as TRBD1 or TRBD2 (5 bases each). V lost 5 bases to trimming and J lost 7 bases, with 14 bases between them. The CDR3 is made up of 14 amino acids. Germline lookup yields CDR1 MNHNY and CDR2 SVGAGI (reference sequence). CDR3 loop: CASSLGNQGGELFF. The CDR3 DNA follows: TGTGCCAGCAGTCTCGGGAATCAGGGCGGGGAGCTGTTTTTT.

The gene calls are TRBV10-3 and TRBJ2-5, with TRBD2 identical over 8 bases. The CDR3 is made up of 12 amino acids. V gave up 9 bases and J gave up 3 bases; unmatched junction bases: 3. Per the germline V gene, CDR1 is ENHRY and CDR2 is SYGVKD. The CDR3 sequence is CAIGLAEETQYF. CDR3 nucleotides: TGTGCCATAGGACTAGCAGAAGAGACCCAGTACTTC.

The rearrangement joins TRBV11-2 to TRBJ1-1, with D tentatively TRBD1 (5 bases). Germline V lookup: CDR1 SGHAT, CDR2 FQNNGV. V was pared by 3 bases and J by 1 base, with 9 bases between. The length of the CDR3 is 14 residues. The CDR3, as DNA: TGTGCCAGCAGCTTTGGGCAGGGGAACACTGAAGCTTTCTTT. Its translation: CASSFGQGNTEAFF.

In DNA form, the CDR3 reads TGTGCCAGCAGCTACGGGACGGGGAATGAAAAACTGTTTTTT. It encodes CASSYGTGNEKLFF. V usage is TRBV13 and J usage is TRBJ1-4, with D tentatively TRBD1 (5 bases). The germline V and J ends were trimmed by 4 bases and 5 bases, with 11 bases remaining between them. The CDR3 length is 14 residues. CDR1 PRHDT and CDR2 FYEKMQ come from the germline V gene (reference sequence).

The CDR3 DNA reads as TGTGCCAGCAGTTTAAGTGCAGCGCCCCAGCATTTT. Amino acids: CASSLSAAPQHF. This chain joins TRBV28 and TRBJ1-5; D unclear. V lost 2 bases, J lost 9 bases, and 8 bases lay in between. The CDR3 extends over 12 amino acids. Germline V gene data show CDR1 as MDHEN and CDR2 as SYDVKM.

The gene calls are TRBV28 and TRBJ2-3; 8 bases fit TRBD2. Germline values: CDR1 MDHEN, CDR2 SYDVKM. This CDR3 spans 14 amino acids. Germline trimming cut 3 bases from V and 4 bases from J; bases unmatched to any gene: 3. CDR3 sequence (DNA): TGTGCCAGCAGTTTCGGGGGGGCCTCAGATACGCAGTATTTT. Its translation is CASSFGGASDTQYF.

This sequence joins TRBV27 and TRBJ2-7; D might be TRBD2 (6 bases). With 0 bases removed from V and 5 bases from J, the gap between germline ends came to 11 bases. Germline V gene sequence: CDR1 MNHEY, CDR2 SMNVEV (reference sequence). The CDR3 is 14 residues long. CDR3 sequence reads: CASSLSGRWHEQYF. CDR3 bases: TGTGCCAGCAGTTTATCGGGGAGGTGGCACGAGCAGTACTTC.